This T cell receptor beta chain was recorded in a study of shared clonotypes between healthy human individuals. Details on this clone: Its antigen is currently unknown. Different DNA sequences within this sample yield the same CDR3.

Study-level results: Naive subsets, compared against memory subsets, generally had larger estimated richness values.

The germline V and J ends were trimmed by 2 bases and 6 bases, with 11 bases remaining between them. CDR1 and CDR2 from the germline V gene are LNHDA and SQIVND (reference sequence). The CDR3 covers 14 residues. Deep was the level used in running the assay. The repertoire was sequenced with immunoSEQ multiplex PCR; TCRdb's copy has only in-frame clones and lacks some. Here the sample spans about 380,000 clones, about 96% being singletons. V is TRBV19 and J is TRBJ1-5; D gene ambiguous. Sequenced material: memory CD8+ T cells sorted from blood. Subset noted: CD45RO+ cells pooled with CCR7-negative TemRA cells. The receptor's source is a man aged 30-40 years in good health. The CDR3 spells CASSILGGGQPQHF. CDR3 in DNA: TGTGCCAGTAGTATACTGGGAGGCGGTCAGCCCCAGCATTTT.